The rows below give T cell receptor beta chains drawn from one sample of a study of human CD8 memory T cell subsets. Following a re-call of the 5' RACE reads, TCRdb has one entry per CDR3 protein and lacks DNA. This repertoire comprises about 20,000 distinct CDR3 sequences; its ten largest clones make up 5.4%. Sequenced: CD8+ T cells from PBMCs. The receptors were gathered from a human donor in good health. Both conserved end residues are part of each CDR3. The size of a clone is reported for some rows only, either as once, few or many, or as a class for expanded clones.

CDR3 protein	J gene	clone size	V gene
CASSSSDGPYEQYF	TRBJ2-7	.	TRBV9
CASSYGQGFEAFF	TRBJ1-1	medium-sized	TRBV6-5
CASSWGTDSYEQYF	TRBJ2-7	.	TRBV5-5
CASTFQGEGYEQYF	TRBJ2-7	.	TRBV7-9
CASSESDTEAFF	TRBJ1-1	.	TRBV25-1
CASSPRTDNPPYGYTF	TRBJ1-2	.	TRBV19
CASSQDRATSSYNEQFF	TRBJ2-1	.	TRBV4-3
CASSQDYQGRTGELFF	TRBJ2-2	.	TRBV4-1
CASSTGQGAITDTQYF	TRBJ2-3	medium-sized	TRBV5-1
CASLEGTGLFYEQYF	TRBJ2-7	.	TRBV2